These 11 T cell receptor beta chains were all obtained from the same sample, sequenced in a study of CD8+ T cells in alopecia areata (dated by TCRdb to the late 2010s). Library generation was performed with the immunoSEQ multiplex PCR assay. To provide template for TCR sequencing, every sample had RNA extracted and reverse transcribed into cDNA. TCRdb mirrors the immuneACCESS table, restricted to in-frame sequences. Some clones are absent from its copies; in checked studies, under half trace to an unresolved V gene, and the reason for the others is unknown. The sample yields some 120,000 clones; approximately 47% were counted once. The ten largest clonotypes hold over 9.5% of the sample. Sequenced input: NKG2D-low CD8+ T cells sorted from blood. The meaning of the sample's cell subset or site label: sorted CD8+ NKG2D-low blood T cells. The receptor set was obtained from a human donor with alopecia areata.

Only one count was recorded for this clone. The chain combines TRBV29-1 with TRBJ2-2; TRBD1 matches at 10 bases. CDR1 SQVTM and CDR2 ANQGSEA come from the germline V gene. After removal of 1 base from V and 4 bases from J, the junction contained 9 bases not matched to a gene. The CDR3 runs 17 residues. CDR3 sequence reads: CSVEGPGTGDSTGELFF. As DNA, the CDR3 is TGCAGCGTTGAAGGTCCCGGGACAGGGGATAGCACCGGGGAGCTGTTTTTT.

The chain combines TRBV7-9 with TRBJ2-7, with D tentatively TRBD1 (6 bases). This CDR3 contains 13 residues. In germline, CDR1 is SEHNR, CDR2 FQNEAQ (reference sequence). The V gene lost 5 bases and the J gene lost 2 bases, with 10 bases spanning the gap. CDR3 sequence (DNA): TGTGCCAGCAGCCACAGGGAAGCCTACGAGCAGTACTTC. Translating gives CASSHREAYEQYF.

The chain has TRBV7-6 and TRBJ2-3; no firm D call. V dropped 7 bases and J dropped 2 bases, with 10 bases sitting between them. Per the germline V gene, CDR1 is SGHVS and CDR2 is FNYEAQ. The CDR3 is made up of 13 amino acids. The CDR3 sequence: CASTNTDTDTQYF. CDR3 nucleotides: TGTGCCAGCACAAATACTGACACAGATACGCAGTATTTT.

The CDR3 loop reads CASSLVGNQPQHF. CDR3 DNA sequence: TGCGCCAGCAGCTTGGTAGGGAATCAGCCCCAGCATTTT. The chain has TRBV5-1 and TRBJ1-5; D unclear. The CDR3 length is 13 residues. Looked up from germline, CDR1 is SGHRS and CDR2 is YFSETQ. Trimming shortened V by 0 bases and J by 4 bases, and 5 bases separated the two germline ends.

This clone occurred a few times. The rearrangement uses TRBV14 and TRBJ2-7; no firm D call. The V end lost 1 base, the J end lost 3 bases, and 4 bases lay between the germline ends. Germline lookup yields CDR1 SGHDN and CDR2 FVKESK. The length of the CDR3 is 12 residues. DNA for the CDR3: TGTGCCAGCAGCCAAGTGGGCTACGAGCAGTACTTC. Its translation is CASSQVGYEQYF.

The gene calls are TRBV29-1 and TRBJ1-6; D remains unclear. CDR3 length equals 14 residues. Germline loops: CDR1 SQVTM, CDR2 ANQGSEA. The ends were cut back, 0 bases at V and 7 bases at J, with 10 bases in the middle. For the CDR3, the DNA is TGCAGCGTTGAAGAATATGGGCGGAATTCACCCCTCCACTTT. This codes for CSVEEYGRNSPLHF.

The rearrangement uses TRBV30 and TRBJ1-5, with 12 bases matching TRBD1. The CDR3 is 16 amino acids. V was clipped by 3 bases and J by 9 bases; unmatched bases: 12. Germline V gene sequence: CDR1 GTSNPN, CDR2 SVGIG (reference sequence). The CDR3 loop reads CAWSDRDRGRAGPQHF. CDR3 in DNA: TGTGCCTGGAGCGACCGGGACAGGGGGCGAGCTGGGCCCCAGCATTTT.

This clone came up a few times. The J gene is TRBJ2-2, the V gene TRBV29-1, with 7 bases aligning to TRBD1. V lost 1 base to trimming and J lost 3 bases; unmatched junction nucleotides: 8. CDR1 and CDR2 from the germline V gene are SQVTM and ANQGSEA. The CDR3 has 16 amino acids. CDR3 protein: CSVEVDRAEDTGELFF. For the CDR3, the DNA is TGCAGCGTTGAAGTCGACAGGGCGGAGGACACCGGGGAGCTGTTTTTT.

This chain links TRBV6-1 with TRBJ1-5; no reliable D call. The ends were cut back, 1 base at V and 7 bases at J, with 8 bases in the middle. Germline CDR1 MNHNS, CDR2 SASEGT. The CDR3 consists of 13 residues. CDR3 in amino acids: CASSEDESQPQHF. In nucleotides, the CDR3 is TGTGCCAGCAGTGAAGACGAAAGCCAGCCCCAGCATTTT.

This clone has more than one count but fewer than ten. The chain's CDR3 is CASSTGTRREQFF. The CDR3 DNA sequence: TGTGCCAGTAGTACCGGGACTAGGCGCGAGCAGTTCTTC. The genes are TRBV19 and TRBJ2-1; 8 bases align to TRBD2. Germline values: CDR1 LNHDA, CDR2 SQIVND (reference sequence). This CDR3 is built from 13 residues. Trimming cost V 4 bases and J 10 bases; bases outside gene matches: 6.

Only a few counts were recorded for this clone. The chain couples TRBV7-9 to TRBJ1-4, with 7 nucleotides matching TRBD1. The germline V gene has CDR1 SEHNR and CDR2 FQNEAQ (reference sequence). The V and J ends lost 5 bases and 5 bases, in that order; junction bases with no gene match: 11. The CDR3 runs 16 residues. The CDR3 nucleotides read TGTGCCAGCAGCGTGGTCGGGGACAGCGAGAATGAAAAACTGTTTTTT. It is translated as CASSVVGDSENEKLFF.